This T cell receptor (beta chain) is from a study of blood T cell repertoires in COVID-19. Overall study: Symptom resolution, clearance, or two negative PCRs marked the recovered donors of Cohort 3. Samples came from the United States, Italy and Spain, spanning acute and convalescent COVID-19. T cells, B-cell-depleted T cells, or PBMCs supplied cDNA or gDNA.

Using immunoSEQ multiplex PCR, the repertoire was profiled, and TCRdb retains in-frame clones only, with some absent. The sample consists of a few hundred thousand clones, more than 75% of them appearing once. The length of the CDR3 is 17 residues. The V and J ends lost 5 bases and 2 bases, in that order; junction bases with no gene match: 5. Germline V CDR1 and CDR2: SGHTA, FQGTGA. Researchers sorted participants into cohorts using their self-reported clinical history. Sequencing was carried out using PBMCs or T cells enriched from blood (not recorded which). The rearrangement joins TRBV7-3 to TRBJ2-2; 13 bases agree with TRBD2. This TCR was recovered from a man in his thirties or forties in a cohort exposed to, infected with or recovered from COVID-19 (not recorded which). The CDR3 here is CASSPGLAGLNTGELFF. CDR3 DNA sequence: TGTGCCAGCAGCCCGGGACTAGCGGGATTAAACACCGGGGAGCTGTTTTTT.